The T cell receptor beta chain under discussion was sequenced for a study of cytomegalovirus exposure and HLA in healthy donors (dated by TCRdb to the late 2010s). Background for the entire study: According to an earlier analysis of 587 of the donors, about 179 million T cells yielded 90 million to 130 million unique TCR beta sequences and approximately 300 Gb of sequence data. An early release covering roughly 640 HLA-typed donors comprised approximately 290 gigabases of sequencing data and approximately 80 million unique TCR sequences. Among the roughly 410 genotyped donors, about 85% belonged to the genetic ancestry cluster associated with self-reported Caucasian donors. The aim of the study was to test whether cataloging public T cell receptors could identify signatures of past pathogen exposure. The study profiled the T cell repertoires of more than 500 subjects by immunosequencing and related them to cytomegalovirus serostatus. A separate validation cohort of over a hundred different subjects was used in addition to the 666-subject first cohort. The study combined high-throughput TCR immunosequencing, statistical association of individual TCRs with disease status, and machine learning to predict cytomegalovirus infection status. In a later analysis, previously published TCR beta repertoires from 666 donors were re-analyzed and high-resolution HLA genotyping was added so that TCR occurrence patterns could be studied. The later analysis used no new phenotypic data to find candidate immune exposures, relying instead on TCR beta sequences and their occurrence across donors. To decide whether each TCR beta V gene segment behaved as functional or pseudogenic, an earlier analysis of some 600 of the donors relied on high-throughput TCR beta sequencing. Donor age, sex, ethnicity and CMV serostatus were compiled alongside the repertoire data. A later genetic analysis used genome-wide SNP genotypes for about three fifths of the 666 donors, treating that subset as a discovery cohort. Every repertoire in the discovery cohort had been generated on one and the same sequencing platform. HLA typing included class I and class II loci at four-digit resolution. Typing coverage differed by locus: A, B, C, DRB1 and DQB1 were typed in about 629-630 donors, DQA1 in approximately 520, DPA1 in 600 to 610, and DPB1 in approximately 450. Roughly five DR-DQ haplotypes were handled as single units for association and clustering, since linkage in the cohort was strong. On average, around 240,000 unique TCR beta nucleotide sequences were sequenced per donor among a few hundred genotyped donors of the cohort, with roughly 19% of those sequences being non-productive. Results the study describes overall, beyond this receptor: Compared with the approximately 600-donor mean, donors in an Asian-associated ancestry cluster had fewer N-insertions in productive TCRs, according to a later genetic analysis. The study listed 164 TCR beta chains as associated with cytomegalovirus. In a later analysis, several top co-occurrence clusters were reported to appear linked to parvovirus B19, influenza, CMV and Epstein-Barr virus. A few of the identified cytomegalovirus-associated TCR beta chains were confirmed in vitro to be specific for cytomegalovirus antigens. Correlated functional status among segregating V segments might reflect linkage disequilibrium, but an unknown experimental factor could not be ruled out. The only immune exposure information available for the cohort was CMV serostatus. Cytomegalovirus status was reported to be diagnosed by the classifier with high specificity and sensitivity in both the original and validation cohorts. According to a later analysis, TCR association rates differed among HLA loci, with DRB1 alleles showing the most associated TCRs and HLA-C alleles showing the fewest. Presence/absence analyses assumed roughly uniform sequencing depth across donors, an assumption that may not hold. A further reported finding was that TCR beta sequences accurately predicted the HLA-A and HLA-B alleles for most subjects in the first cohort. Because counts were too low, about 18 rarely observed V segments, including chromosome 9 orphons, were excluded from the earlier analysis of a few hundred of the donors. Some IMGT-functional V segments, including TRBV6-2 and TRBV6-3, could not be distinguished by the 87-base-pair reads and were therefore excluded. In a later analysis, HLA-associated TCR beta chains were found to be more clonally expanded and to have lower generation probabilities than equally common non-associated chains. This cohort had only TCR beta chains sequenced, and the lack of alpha or paired-chain data limited which features could be detected. Most TCR sequences were seen in very few donors, while some public TCRs were found in many individuals. Assigning TCR associations to individual alleles was difficult when HLA alleles, especially DR and DQ, strongly co-occurred. The authors suggested that the approach could potentially be generalized to other disease states and immunological phenotypes. A later analysis found that most CMV-associated TCR beta chains appeared HLA-restricted, with HLA associations seemingly driven largely by CMV exposure. Because some donors lacked HLA typing at each locus, the association tests relied only on the typed subset. An association between a missense DCLRE1C variant and V-gene and J-gene trimming of TCR beta chains was found in a later genetic analysis and replicated in an independent cohort. Specific HLA alleles were associated with some 15,000 TCR beta sequences at a false discovery rate of 0.05 in a later analysis. In an earlier analysis of about 600 of the donors, most TCR beta V segments appeared in productive rearrangements about 90% or about 30% of the time, broadly matching IMGT annotations. The sequencing pipeline was judged likely to have produced a cluster of highly shared sequence variants as a technical artifact.

Remarks on this clone: Its antigen has not been determined. Within one base of it there is no much larger clone, and no base qualities were kept.

The cohort consisted of 666 healthy bone marrow donors. All cohort members were sampled while nominally healthy, although unrecorded immune exposures were likely present. The donor tested CMV seronegative, placing the donor among the roughly 340 seronegative members of the cohort. A peripheral blood sample was collected from each donor, and TCR beta sequencing was performed on peripheral blood mononuclear cells. Genomic DNA extraction from the blood cell samples was performed with the Qiagen DNeasy Blood Extraction Kit. Ends trimmed: V by 6 bases, J by 4 bases; bases unmatched to a gene: 10. According to the germline V gene (reference sequence), CDR1 reads MNHNY and CDR2 reads SVGAGI. Measured from the cysteine to the phenylalanine, the CDR3 is 15 residues long. CDR3 DNA only is kept here, 45 bases in frame from base 1. Libraries were constructed by the immunoSEQ multiplex PCR assay. The multiplex PCR relied on a mix of 60 forward primers for TCR Vbeta segments and 13 reverse primers for TCR Jbeta segments. The CDR3 region of rearranged TCR beta genes was amplified from genomic DNA with a multiplex PCR assay. The amplified TCR beta libraries were sequenced on the Illumina HiSeq System as 87-base-pair reads. The paper's processing steps were these. In a later analysis, about 80 million unique TCR beta chains were counted across the roughly 610 repertoires, and roughly 9.9 million of these chains were shared by at least two donors. Raw reads were error-corrected and collapsed into unique sequences with a nearest-neighbor algorithm that merged closely related sequences to remove PCR and sequencing errors. To assign V, D and J gene segments, CDR3 sequences were aligned to IMGT reference sequences. For a sequence to be retained, a match of at least six nucleotides to both a V gene segment and a J gene segment was required. A rearrangement was called productive if the CDR3 had no stop codons and remained in frame with V and J, and every other rearrangement was called non-productive. CDR3 was defined by IMGT convention, running from the second conserved V-encoded cysteine to the conserved J-encoded phenylalanine. Sequences without an unambiguous match to a single V gene segment were excluded from the earlier analysis of several hundred of the donors. An earlier analysis of about 600 of the donors called V segments functional above 56.7% productive rearrangements and segregating when the between-donor standard deviation exceeded 5%. A statistical classification framework was developed to diagnose cytomegalovirus status using the catalog of TCR beta chain sequences. In a later analysis, V and J genes were assigned by comparing TCR nucleotide sequences against IMGT/GENE-DB human TR gene sequences. In a later analysis, CDR3 sequences and most-parsimonious VDJ recombination scenarios were assigned using the TCRdist pipeline. In a later analysis, each TCR beta chain was defined by its CDR3 amino acid sequence together with its V-gene family, and reads lacking a unique V-gene family were excluded. A later analysis removed roughly 590 highly shared, low-generation-probability nucleotide sequences to deal with suspected cross-contamination and a sequencing artifact. In a later analysis, a clonal expansion index for each public chain was calculated from normalized within-repertoire ranks of inferred template counts. In a later analysis, generation probabilities were computed using a VDJ recombination model fitted to out-of-frame rearrangements, and the results were checked against IGoR. A later analysis scored TCR-TCR, TCR-HLA and TCR-CMV co-occurrence with hypergeometric tests, applying a repertoire-size bias correction to TCR pairs. False discovery rates were estimated in a later analysis by permuting HLA or CMV assignments 20 times. In a later analysis, co-occurring TCRs were grouped using DBSCAN, with TCRdist sequence similarity added in when clustering inside HLA-allele-positive subsets. Repertoires with fewer than 30,000 or more than 120,000 public chains, plus five repertoires with anomalous nucleotide sharing, were excluded from co-occurrence clustering. TCRdb re-hosts the immuneACCESS table, in-frame sequences only. Its copies lack some clones; in the studies checked, an unresolved V gene accounts for under half of them, and the cause for the rest is not known. That table supplies the V and J calls and clone size; D and trimming were determined from the DNA. This sample has about 150,000 clones in its table, and around 75% of those were observed once. The ten largest clones add up to approximately 1.4% of the sample.

The receptor's source is a man aged 18 to 35 in good health and CMV-seronegative. The chain uses TRBV6-6 and TRBJ1-2; 8 bases in between match TRBD1. Sequences were obtained from PBMCs. The CDR3 sequence is CASSPRQGHSYGYTF. At the DNA level, the sequence is TGTGCCAGCAGCCCCCGACAGGGGCATAGCTATGGCTACACCTTC.